Shown below are 14 T cell receptor beta chains from a single sample sequenced in a study of T cell repertoires in breast cancer. During the second nested PCR, blocking oligonucleotides suppressed genes that were not paired. In TCRdb, the emulsion pairing reads were re-called with MiXCR into one record per CDR3 protein. The repertoire holds just under 4,500 distinct CDR3 sequences, with approximately 36% as singletons. Paired alpha-beta TCRs of CD8+ T cells were analyzed by expanded emulsion RT-PCR. Specimen: CD8+ T cells. These receptors originate from a pool of human donors with breast cancer or a healthy control (not recorded which).

This clonotype showed up many times. V usage is TRBV6-1 and J usage is TRBJ2-3; 10 bases line up with TRBD1. V lost 6 bases to trimming and J lost 6 bases; unmatched junction nucleotides: 9. Germline CDR1 reads MNHNS; CDR2 reads SASEGT. CDR3 size: 15 residues. CDR3 sequence: CASRRQGALVDTQYF. The CDR3 DNA reads TGTGCCAGCAGGCGACAGGGGGCGCTTGTGGATACGCAGTATTTT.

The V call is TRBV5-4, the J call TRBJ2-1, with 8 bases matching TRBD2. V was clipped by 4 bases and J by 5 bases; unmatched bases: 11. CDR1 and CDR2 (germline): SGHNT, YYREEE (reference sequence). The CDR3 is made up of 16 amino acids. Written as DNA, the CDR3 is TGTGCCAGCAGCCTCCTCCCGGGGGGGGTCCACAATGAGCAGTTCTTC. Amino acid sequence: CASSLLPGGVHNEQFF.

The V call is TRBV20-1, the J call TRBJ1-6; D remains ambiguous. Germline assignment: CDR1 DFQATT and CDR2 SNEGSKA (reference sequence). V lost 2 bases, J lost 6 bases, and 17 bases lay in between. CDR3 length: 16 amino acids. CDR3 DNA sequence: TGCAGTGCTAGACCTCTCTCCGGGGTGTCTAATTCACCCCTCCACTTT. Amino acid sequence: CSARPLSGVSNSPLHF.

About this clonotype: At one of its ends the junction is not consistent with the germline gene, which may arise from a read error. This chain links TRBV6-6 with TRBJ1-5, with D possibly being TRBD1 (6 bases). The V gene's germline CDR1 is MNHNY and CDR2 SVGAGI (reference sequence). CDR3 length: 15 amino acids. CDR3 amino acids: CVSSSVRGGNQPQRF. CDR3 DNA: TGTGTCAGCAGTTCCGTAAGGGGGGGCAATCAGCCCCAGCGTTTT.

This clonotype was found many times. V is TRBV6-1 and J is TRBJ1-6; 7 positions match TRBD1. The V gene end was trimmed by 5 bases and the J gene end by 5 bases; junction bases not matched to a gene: 3. CDR1 is MNHNS, CDR2 SASEGT, per germline. CDR3 length: 14 residues. CDR3 nucleotide sequence: TGTGCCAGCAGTATTACAGGGGATAATTCACCCCTCCACTTT. Its protein is CASSITGDNSPLHF.

This clonotype has at least ten counts. J is TRBJ1-4 and V is TRBV28; D possibly corresponds to TRBD1 (6 bases). The germline V gene has CDR1 MDHEN and CDR2 SYDVKM. The length of the CDR3 is 15 residues. Trimming took off 5 bases at V and 8 bases at J, with 18 bases between the two ends. The CDR3 sequence: CASSLRGTRKEKLFF. CDR3 coding DNA: TGTGCCAGCAGTCTCCGAGGGACAAGGAAGGAAAAACTGTTTTTT.

This clonotype is termed medium-sized. V gene TRBV3-1 combines with J gene TRBJ1-1; possibly TRBD1 for D (6 bases). The CDR3 runs 14 residues. Germline V CDR1 and CDR2: LGHDT, YNNKEL (reference sequence). V gave up 5 bases and J gave up 3 bases, with 13 bases separating them. The CDR3 reads CASSVDRYYTEAFF. CDR3 nucleotide sequence: TGTGCCAGCAGCGTGGACAGATACTACACTGAAGCTTTCTTT.

This clonotype turned up a few times. This sequence joins TRBV6-5 and TRBJ2-7; D is perhaps TRBD2 (5 bases). Trimming shortened V by 0 bases and J by 0 bases, and 9 bases separated the two germline ends. Germline V gene data show CDR1 as MNHEY and CDR2 as SVGAGI. The CDR3 has 15 residues. The CDR3 reads CASSYSSGSSYEQYF. The DNA of the CDR3 is TGTGCCAGCAGTTACTCGAGCGGATCCTCCTACGAGCAGTACTTC.

Comment on this clonotype: Relative to the germline gene, one junction end is altered; a read error may explain this. The chain employs TRBV7-8 and TRBJ2-5, with D tentatively TRBD1 (6 bases). Germline V gives CDR1 SGHVS, CDR2 FQNEAQ. CDR3 length equals 13 residues. The DNA for the CDR3 is TGTGCCAGCAGCTTGACAGGACAAGGGACCCAGCACTTC. As protein: CASSLTGQGTQHF.

In its sample, this clonotype was seen a few times. The chain couples TRBV11-2 to TRBJ2-1; the D gene is possibly TRBD1 (6 bases). Germline CDR1 reads SGHAT; CDR2 reads FQNNGV. The CDR3 spans 18 residues. Trimming removed 3 bases from V and 2 bases from J, with 20 bases in between. For the CDR3, the DNA is TGTGCCAGCAGCTTCAAACCGACAGGTTATGGACCCTACAATGAGCAGTTCTTC. Its translation: CASSFKPTGYGPYNEQFF.

The chain couples TRBV6-2 or TRBV6-3 to TRBJ2-1; 12 positions agree with TRBD2. Trimming cost V 5 bases and J 0 bases; bases outside gene matches: 11. Germline values: CDR1 MNHEY, CDR2 SVGEGT. The CDR3 runs 19 residues. In nucleotides, the CDR3 is TGTGCCAGCAGTGCCTCTGGACTAGCGGGACCGAGCTCCTACAATGAGCAGTTCTTC. This gives the protein CASSASGLAGPSSYNEQFF.

This clonotype was observed a single time. The chain combines TRBV6-5 with TRBJ2-5; 11 nucleotides line up with TRBD2. The germline V gene has CDR1 MNHEY and CDR2 SVGAGI. Losses at the gene ends were 6 bases for V and 2 bases for J; bases not matched to a gene: 8. CDR3 length: 16 residues. The CDR3 region is CASSRGSSGGQETQYF. The CDR3 DNA is TGTGCCAGCAGCCGGGGGTCTAGCGGGGGGCAAGAGACCCAGTACTTC.

The chain joins TRBV5-6 to TRBJ1-1, with D unclear. The CDR3 totals 12 residues. V was pared by 2 bases and J by 1 base, with 3 bases between. Germline-derived CDR1 and CDR2 are SGHDT and YYEEEE. CDR3 protein: CASSFENTEAFF. The CDR3 bases are TGTGCCAGCAGCTTTGAGAACACTGAAGCTTTCTTT.

The chain joins TRBV20-1 to TRBJ2-1; D may be TRBD2 (6 bases). This CDR3 has 20 residues. Germline CDR1 DFQATT, CDR2 SNEGSKA (reference sequence). The V gene lost 5 bases and the J gene lost 0 bases, with 29 bases spanning the gap. CDR3 protein: CSAPYLGASDAFSSYNEQFF. The CDR3 DNA reads as TGCAGTGCTCCATACCTAGGGGCTAGCGATGCCTTTAGCTCCTACAATGAGCAGTTCTTC.